Presented here are 19 T cell receptor beta chains from one specimen sequenced in a study of cytomegalovirus exposure and HLA in healthy donors. PCR was performed using 60 Vbeta and 13 Jbeta primers. Repertoires were generated with immunoSEQ multiplex PCR, while TCRdb's copy carries only in-frame clones and drops some. Of roughly 250,000 clones listed, approximately 84% were seen once; the top ten hold roughly 2%. The material sequenced was PBMCs. All receptors come from a middle-aged woman in good health and CMV-seropositive.

The V and J genes are TRBV19 and TRBJ2-7, with TRBD2 matching over 8 bases. CDR3 length: 14 amino acids. Germline assignment: CDR1 LNHDA and CDR2 SQIVND (reference sequence). Germline trimming cut 5 bases from V and 6 bases from J; bases unmatched to any gene: 9. The DNA of the CDR3 is TGTGCCAGTAGTCCCAGCGGGAGTACGCCCGAGCAGTACTTC. Translated: CASSPSGSTPEQYF. Combining the CDR3 with reference TRBV19 and TRBJ2-7 gives the whole variable domain DGGITQSPKYLFRKEGQNVTLSCEQNLNHDAMYWYRQDPGQGLRLIYYSQIVNDFQKGDIAEGYSVSREKKESFPLTVTSAQKNPTAFYLCASSPSGSTPEQYFGPGTRLTVT.

This chain uses TRBV6-5 with TRBJ2-7; TRBD2 matches 7 bases. Germline lookup yields CDR1 MNHEY and CDR2 SVGAGI. V shed 0 bases and J 2 bases; nucleotides not matched to a gene: 7. The length of the CDR3 is 16 residues. CDR3 sequence reads: CASSYSIAGVTYEQYF. The CDR3 DNA reads TGTGCCAGCAGTTACTCGATTGCGGGAGTTACCTACGAGCAGTACTTC.

The J gene is TRBJ2-7, the V gene TRBV11-3; no firm D call. Trimming removed 5 bases from V and 2 bases from J, with 7 bases in between. The CDR3 extends over 12 amino acids. The V gene's germline CDR1 is SGHNT and CDR2 YENEEA. The CDR3 coding sequence is TGTGCCAGCAGCCAAGCGCCCTACGAGCAGTACTTC. Translating it yields CASSQAPYEQYF.

The chain combines TRBV28 with TRBJ1-6, with 9 bases identical to TRBD1. Germline V gene data show CDR1 as MDHEN and CDR2 as SYDVKM. The V segment lost 1 base and the J segment 8 bases; nucleotides outside the gene matches: 9. This CDR3 has 17 residues. Written as DNA, the CDR3 is TGTGCCAGCAGTTTATTGTTTCCGACAGGGGGGGATTCACCCCTCCACTTT. Its translation: CASSLLFPTGGDSPLHF.

V usage is TRBV25-1 and J usage is TRBJ2-1; D is possibly TRBD1 (6 bases). Germline lookup yields CDR1 MGHDK and CDR2 SYGVNS. Trimming took 1 base from V and 7 from J, leaving 14 bases between them. This CDR3 is built from 15 residues. This CDR3 is CASSELRTGRNEQFF. The CDR3 DNA reads as TGTGCCAGCAGTGAATTAAGAACAGGGAGAAATGAGCAGTTCTTC.

V is TRBV18 and J is TRBJ1-5, with 7 bases fitting TRBD1. J gave up 2 bases and V 2 bases, and 6 bases lay outside the gene matches. The CDR3 has 16 residues. CDR1 and CDR2 (germline): KGHSH, LQKENI. The CDR3 bases are TGTGCCAGCTCACCAGACTATGGGACAGGCAATCAGCCCCAGCATTTT. Its translation: CASSPDYGTGNQPQHF. Variable domain in full (rest from reference TRBV18 and TRBJ1-5): NAGVMQNPRHLVRRRGQEARLRCSPMKGHSHVYWYRQLPEEGLKFMVYLQKENIIDESGMPKERFSAEFPKEGPSILRIQQVVRGDSAAYFCASSPDYGTGNQPQHFGDGTRLSIL.

The chain couples TRBV7-9 to TRBJ1-3; the D is unclear. V lost 5 bases to trimming and J lost 7 bases, with 15 bases between them. The germline CDR1 and CDR2 sequences are SEHNR and FQNEAQ (reference sequence). CDR3 size: 14 residues. Here the CDR3 reads CASSLNGVGNTIYF. Written as DNA, the CDR3 is TGTGCCAGCAGCCTAAACGGGGTCGGGAACACCATATATTTT.

The chain uses TRBV29-1 and TRBJ2-7; 10 bases line up with TRBD1. The germline gives CDR1 SQVTM, CDR2 ANQGSEA. The length of the CDR3 is 15 residues. With 2 bases clipped from V and 3 bases from J, the junction kept 7 bases outside the gene matches. This CDR3 reads CSVEKGQGTNYEQYF. As DNA, the CDR3 is TGCAGCGTTGAAAAGGGACAGGGGACAAACTACGAGCAGTACTTC.

V and J are TRBV29-1 and TRBJ2-1; 15 bases are a match to TRBD2. J lost 0 bases, V lost 3 bases, and 6 bases had no gene match. Germline V gives CDR1 SQVTM, CDR2 ANQGSEA. This CDR3 contains 18 residues. The CDR3 reads CSVDTGTSGRTSYNEQFF. CDR3 DNA sequence: TGCAGCGTTGACACCGGGACTAGCGGGAGGACCTCCTACAATGAGCAGTTCTTC.

In DNA form, the CDR3 reads TGTGCCACGGGACAGTATGGCTACACCTTC. Protein product: CATGQYGYTF. The chain is built from TRBV2 and TRBJ1-2, with TRBD1 matching 7 bases. Germline V gene data show CDR1 as SNHLY and CDR2 as FYNNEI. The V segment lost 10 bases and the J segment 5 bases; nucleotides outside the gene matches: 1. The CDR3 sequence is 10 residues long.

J is TRBJ2-3 and V is TRBV27, with D perhaps TRBD2 (5 bases). The germline gives CDR1 MNHEY, CDR2 SMNVEV (reference sequence). CDR3 size: 14 residues. Trimming cost V 3 bases and J 4 bases, with 11 bases left between them. The CDR3 DNA follows: TGTGCCAGCAGTTTGTTGGGCGGGCCAGATACGCAGTATTTT. Translation gives CASSLLGGPDTQYF.

The chain has TRBV28 and TRBJ2-5; tentative D call: TRBD2 (6 bases). Germline CDR1 is MDHEN and CDR2 is SYDVKM. V was shortened by 4 bases and J by 5 bases, with 20 bases between the two germline ends. The CDR3 length is 16 residues. Written as DNA, the CDR3 is TGTGCCAGCAGTTCGGAGAGAGCGGGTCACGGGGAGACCCAGTACTTC. Amino acid sequence: CASSSERAGHGETQYF.

The CDR3 nucleotides are TGTGCCAGCAGCCCAGGGGACAGTACCTCCTACGAGCAGTACTTC. Translating it yields CASSPGDSTSYEQYF. The genes are TRBV7-2 and TRBJ2-7; 7 bases map to TRBD1. V was pared by 5 bases and J by 0 bases, with 7 bases of the junction left unmatched. Germline V gene lookup returns CDR1 SGHTA and CDR2 FQGNSA. The CDR3 is 15 residues long.

J is TRBJ1-4 and V is TRBV28; a weak D match, TRBD1 (6 bases). Trimming shortened V by 3 bases and J by 4 bases, and 15 bases separated the two germline ends. CDR1 MDHEN and CDR2 SYDVKM come from the germline V gene. CDR3 length: 16 residues. CDR3 sequence (DNA): TGTGCCAGCAGTTTTGCCAGACAGGAGATTAATGAAAAACTGTTTTTT. Translation: CASSFARQEINEKLFF.

The chain joins TRBV29-1 to TRBJ2-7; TRBD2 matches 14 bases. This CDR3 contains 15 residues. The junction had 4 bases not matched to a gene; V was cut back by 4 bases and J by 2 bases. The germline V gene encodes CDR1 SQVTM and CDR2 ANQGSEA. The CDR3 loop reads CSVGRLAGGPYEQYF. The CDR3 coding sequence is TGCAGCGTTGGAAGACTAGCGGGAGGGCCCTACGAGCAGTACTTC.

The chain links TRBV15 to TRBJ1-3; D is uncertain. Germline V lookup: CDR1 LNHNV, CDR2 YYDKDF (reference sequence). The CDR3 loop spans 12 amino acids. With 8 bases removed from V and 0 bases from J, the gap between germline ends came to 5 bases. The CDR3 DNA is TGTGCCACCGCGAGCTCTGGAAACACCATATATTTT. It is translated as CATASSGNTIYF.

This clone is a singleton in its sample. The J gene is TRBJ2-1, the V gene TRBV9, with 9 bases fitting TRBD2. The CDR3 sequence is 16 residues long. The V and J ends lost 4 bases and 6 bases, in that order; junction bases with no gene match: 11. The germline V gene has CDR1 SGDLS and CDR2 YYNGEE. This chain's CDR3 is CASSQTAGTSINEQFF. CDR3 DNA sequence: TGTGCCAGCAGCCAGACCGCTGGGACTAGCATCAATGAGCAGTTCTTC.

This clone has a single count. This chain uses TRBV5-1 with TRBJ1-1; D ambiguous. Trimming left V 1 base short and J 3 bases short, with 10 bases between. The CDR3 runs to 14 residues. In germline, CDR1 is SGHRS, CDR2 YFSETQ. CDR3 sequence reads: CASSLFLSDTEAFF. The CDR3 DNA sequence: TGCGCCAGCAGCTTGTTTCTCTCGGACACTGAAGCTTTCTTT.

J is TRBJ1-1 and V is TRBV6-1; no reliable D call. The CDR3 loop spans 14 amino acids. Germline V gives CDR1 MNHNS, CDR2 SASEGT. V dropped 0 bases and J dropped 5 bases, with 10 bases sitting between them. CDR3 region: CASSEASWRTEAFF. The CDR3 DNA follows: TGTGCCAGCAGTGAAGCGTCGTGGAGGACTGAAGCTTTCTTT.